Following are 29 T cell receptor beta chains from one sample sequenced in a study of blood T cells in healthy people across ages. The authors ran a second PCR of about 6 to 11 cycles using a sample-barcoded 5' primer and a J-beta primer mix. Each CDR3 protein gets one entry after TCRdb re-called the 5' RACE reads with MiXCR. The sample has roughly 900,000 distinct CDR3 sequences, 48% seen once. The specimen sequenced was blood. The receptors here all came from a young man in good health.

The chain couples TRBV18 to TRBJ1-2; unclear D gene. Germline CDR1 reads KGHSH; CDR2 reads LQKENI. The V gene lost 1 base and the J gene lost 7 bases, with 7 bases spanning the gap. This CDR3 comprises 12 residues. The CDR3 DNA reads as TGTGCCAGCTCACCACGGGATTCTGGCTACACCTTC. Protein: CASSPRDSGYTF.

This clonotype was counted a single time. V is TRBV29-1 and J is TRBJ2-7, with D tentatively TRBD1 (6 bases). The ends were cut back, 4 bases at V and 6 bases at J, with 13 bases in the middle. From germline, CDR1 is SQVTM and CDR2 ANQGSEA. The CDR3 is made up of 12 amino acids. In DNA, the CDR3 is TGCAGCGTTGCCGGTGGGGGCGGCGAGCAGTACTTC. It specifies CSVAGGGGEQYF.

In this sample, this clonotype turned up a few times. The genes are TRBV6-5 and TRBJ1-2, with unresolved D. Germline values: CDR1 MNHEY, CDR2 SVGAGI. This CDR3 has 14 amino acids. The ends were cut back, 8 bases at V and 5 bases at J, with 18 bases in the middle. In DNA form, the CDR3 reads TGTGCCAGCGGTCTCGGTACAGACTCATATGGCTACACCTTC. This codes for CASGLGTDSYGYTF.

This chain uses TRBV27 with TRBJ2-7; TRBD1 aligns across 10 bases. The CDR3 runs to 14 residues. The ends lost 4 bases at V and 3 bases at J; junction bases unmatched: 3. The germline gives CDR1 MNHEY, CDR2 SMNVEV (reference sequence). CDR3 nucleotides: TGTGCCAGCAGTTGGCGGACAGGGGGCTACGAGCAGTACTTC. Translated, it gives CASSWRTGGYEQYF.

The rearrangement links TRBV28 to TRBJ2-3; weak D call: TRBD2 (7 bases). Germline V lookup: CDR1 MDHEN, CDR2 SYDVKM. This CDR3 is 17 amino acids long. V shed 6 bases and J shed 1 base, with 20 bases lying between them. The CDR3 nucleotides are TGTGCCAGCAGCCCCGGCGGGGGCTCAGTCGGCACAGATACGCAGTATTTT. Translation gives CASSPGGGSVGTDTQYF. The full variable domain, in which reference TRBV28 and TRBJ2-3 provide the parts outside the CDR3, is DVKVTQSSRYLVKRTGEKVFLECVQDMDHENMFWYRQDPGLGLRLIYFSYDVKMKEKGDIPEGYSVSREKKERFSLILESASTNQTSMYLCASSPGGGSVGTDTQYFGPGTRLTVL.

The chain is built from TRBV5-5 and TRBJ2-5; TRBD2 aligns across 8 bases. The CDR3 contains 15 residues. Germline V gives CDR1 SGHKS, CDR2 YYEKEE (reference sequence). The J segment lost 1 base and the V segment lost 4 bases, leaving 6 bases of the junction unmatched. The CDR3 DNA sequence: TGTGCCAGCAGCCGTACACTAGCGGTCCAAGAGACCCAGTACTTC. Encoded protein: CASSRTLAVQETQYF.

This clonotype has just a few counts. This chain uses TRBV20-1 with TRBJ2-4; TRBD1 matches at 9 bases. The DNA end favors TRBJ2-7, so the J call may be wrong. This CDR3 contains 13 residues. The germline V gene has CDR1 DFQATT and CDR2 SNEGSKA (reference sequence). CDR3 residues: CSATSDRGNEQYF. DNA of the CDR3: TGCAGTGCTACTTCGGACAGGGGCAACGAGCAGTACTTC.

Turning to this clonotype: The junction departs from germline at one end; a sequencing error may be responsible. The chain couples TRBV10-3 to TRBJ2-3, with 14 bases lining up with TRBD2. Germline lookup yields CDR1 ENHRY and CDR2 SYGVKD. There are 18 residues in the CDR3. The CDR3 spells CATSESGLAGGMTDTQYF. The CDR3 nucleotides read TGTGCCACCAGTGAGTCTGGACTAGCGGGGGGAATGACAGATACGCAGTATTTT.

There are a few counts of this clonotype. The chain couples TRBV5-6 to TRBJ2-5, with D possibly being TRBD1 (6 bases). The germline CDR1 and CDR2 sequences are SGHDT and YYEEEE. CDR3 size: 16 residues. The V end was cut by 3 bases, the J end by 0 bases, with 15 bases between. The DNA of the CDR3 is TGTGCCAGCAGCTCTACCGGGACAACCTACCAAGAGACCCAGTACTTC. Its protein is CASSSTGTTYQETQYF. The whole variable domain, filled in from reference TRBV5-6 and TRBJ2-5, reads DAGVTQSPTHLIKTRGQQVTLRCSPKSGHDTVSWYQQALGQGPQFIFQYYEEEERQRGNFPDRFSGHQFPNYSSELNVNALLLGDSALYLCASSSTGTTYQETQYFGPGTRLLVL.

This rearrangement joins TRBV20-1 to TRBJ1-1; no clear D gene. CDR1 is DFQATT, CDR2 SNEGSKA, per germline (reference sequence). V was pared by 0 bases and J by 7 bases, with 18 bases between. CDR3 length: 15 amino acids. Here the CDR3 reads CSARDPGRLIDEAFF. DNA for the CDR3: TGCAGTGCTAGAGATCCGGGCCGGCTGATCGATGAAGCTTTCTTT.

The chain employs TRBV4-1 and TRBJ2-7, with D possibly being TRBD2 (5 bases). The length of the CDR3 is 13 residues. V dropped 1 base and J dropped 9 bases, with 13 bases sitting between them. Per the germline V gene, CDR1 is MGHRA and CDR2 is YSYEKL. The CDR3 coding sequence is TGCGCCAGCAGCCAAGGTCGGGGTTTCTGGCAGTACTTC. Its translation is CASSQGRGFWQYF.

In this sample, this clonotype turned up many times. The rearrangement uses TRBV7-2 and TRBJ1-2; D not certain. The CDR3 has 14 residues. V was shortened by 5 bases and J by 3 bases, with 13 bases between the two germline ends. CDR1 is SGHTA, CDR2 FQGNSA, per germline. The CDR3 bases are TGTGCCAGCAGCCCCAAAGGCTCCCACTATGGCTACACCTTC. As protein: CASSPKGSHYGYTF.

In this sample, this clonotype turned up a few times. This rearrangement joins TRBV7-6 to TRBJ2-5, with unresolved D. CDR3 length equals 13 residues. V was clipped by 1 base and J by 7 bases, with 10 bases between them. CDR1 and CDR2 (germline): SGHVS, FNYEAQ. CDR3 nucleotides: TGTGCCAGCAGCTTAGAAGCCTGGGGGACCCAGTACTTC. Its protein product is CASSLEAWGTQYF.

V gene TRBV30 combines with J gene TRBJ1-1; 9 positions agree with TRBD1. V lost 5 bases and J lost 1; bases outside the gene matches: 5. This CDR3 comprises 14 residues. Per germline, CDR1 GTSNPN and CDR2 SVGIG (reference sequence). The CDR3 DNA is TGTGCCTGGGGACAGGGGATAACGAACACTGAAGCTTTCTTT. Translating it yields CAWGQGITNTEAFF. Drawing the rest from reference TRBV30 and TRBJ1-1, the complete variable domain is SQTIHQWPATLVQPVGSPLSLECTVEGTSNPNLYWYRQAAGRGLQLLFYSVGIGQISSEVPQNLSASRPQDRQFILSSKKLLLSDSGFYLCAWGQGITNTEAFFGQGTRLTVV.

This clonotype was detected a few times. This sequence joins TRBV24-1 and TRBJ2-1; D is ambiguous. Germline-derived CDR1 and CDR2 are KGHDR and SFDVKD. V lost 5 bases and J lost 0, with 10 bases in between. This CDR3 has 15 residues. CDR3 sequence: CATSGAALSYNEQFF. The CDR3 coding sequence is TGTGCCACCAGTGGTGCTGCCCTCTCCTACAATGAGCAGTTCTTC.

This clonotype was detected many times. The chain uses TRBV29-1 and TRBJ2-1; D is uncertain. CDR1 is SQVTM, CDR2 ANQGSEA, per germline. Trimming cost V 4 bases and J 5 bases, with 9 bases left between them. The CDR3 is 12 residues long. This chain's CDR3 is CSVGPPNNEQFF. In nucleotides, the CDR3 is TGCAGCGTTGGCCCCCCGAACAATGAGCAGTTCTTC.

Concerning this clonotype: At one end, the junction sequence differs from germline, possibly due to a read error. V gene TRBV11-1 combines with J gene TRBJ2-3; 7 bases map to TRBD2. The CDR3 spans 15 residues. Germline V gives CDR1 SGHAT, CDR2 FQDESV (reference sequence). The CDR3, as DNA: TGTGCCGGCAGCTTATTCGGGGGGAGCACAGATACGCAGTATTTT. This gives the protein CAGSLFGGSTDTQYF.

V and J are TRBV5-1 and TRBJ1-1, with TRBD1 matching over 7 bases. The V segment lost 0 bases and the J segment 11 bases; nucleotides outside the gene matches: 4. The CDR3 spans 12 residues. Per germline, CDR1 SGHRS and CDR2 YFSETQ. DNA of the CDR3: TGCGCCAGCAGCTTGGGGGACAGAATGGCTTTCTTT. Its translation: CASSLGDRMAFF.

This clonotype appeared a few times. This chain connects TRBV5-1 to TRBJ1-1; the D gene is possibly TRBD1 (5 bases). The germline gives CDR1 SGHRS, CDR2 YFSETQ. The CDR3 runs to 16 residues. The V and J ends lost 0 bases and 1 base respectively, with 13 bases between them. The CDR3 bases are TGCGCCAGCAGCTTGGTGCCCGGGGCCGGGAACACTGAAGCTTTCTTT. Encoded protein: CASSLVPGAGNTEAFF.

The chain is built from TRBV29-1 and TRBJ1-1; possibly TRBD1 for D (5 bases). The CDR3 runs to 12 residues. V lost 0 bases and J 8 bases, leaving 10 bases between the germline ends. Germline loops: CDR1 SQVTM, CDR2 ANQGSEA. The CDR3 coding sequence is TGCAGCGTTGAAGAAGAGGGACCCGAAGCTTTCTTT. Protein sequence: CSVEEEGPEAFF.

The sample holds a few counts of this clonotype. The chain employs TRBV28 and TRBJ2-7; TRBD1 matches at 7 bases. Germline V gene data show CDR1 as MDHEN and CDR2 as SYDVKM. Unmatched junction bases numbered 13, after V lost 6 bases and J lost 2 bases. The CDR3 contains 16 residues. This CDR3 is CASSSPRTGATYEQYF. CDR3 DNA sequence: TGTGCCAGCAGCAGTCCCAGGACAGGCGCCACCTACGAGCAGTACTTC. The full variable domain, rest sourced from reference TRBV28 and TRBJ2-7, is DVKVTQSSRYLVKRTGEKVFLECVQDMDHENMFWYRQDPGLGLRLIYFSYDVKMKEKGDIPEGYSVSREKKERFSLILESASTNQTSMYLCASSSPRTGATYEQYFGPGTRLTVT.

V and J are TRBV15 and TRBJ2-1; 7 bases match TRBD1. The CDR3 sequence is 15 residues long. In germline, CDR1 is LNHNV, CDR2 YYDKDF (reference sequence). The V and J ends lost 6 bases and 7 bases, in that order; junction bases with no gene match: 12. CDR3 residues: CATRTGSLWANEQFF. DNA of the CDR3: TGTGCCACCAGGACAGGGAGCCTGTGGGCAAATGAGCAGTTCTTC.

The sample holds a few counts of this clonotype. CDR3 region: CASSSLDRGTAYEQYF. The CDR3 DNA follows: TGTGCCAGCAGCTCCTTGGACAGGGGGACCGCCTACGAGCAGTACTTC. The J gene is TRBJ2-7, the V gene TRBV11-1; 10 bases align to TRBD1. In germline, CDR1 is SGHAT, CDR2 FQDESV (reference sequence). The ends lost 4 bases at V and 2 bases at J; junction bases unmatched: 8. This CDR3 contains 16 residues. The whole variable domain, filled in from reference TRBV11-1 and TRBJ2-7, reads EAEVAQSPRYKITEKSQAVAFWCDPISGHATLYWYRQILGQGPELLVQFQDESVVDDSQLPKDRFSAERLKGVDSTLKIQPAELGDSAMYLCASSSLDRGTAYEQYFGPGTRLTVT.

Turning to this clonotype: Possible read error: a much larger clone is one base away. The chain employs TRBV7-9 and TRBJ2-3; D is undetermined. Trimming removed 3 bases at V and 2 bases at J, with 9 bases between. This CDR3 has 14 residues. Germline V gene sequence: CDR1 SEHNR, CDR2 FQNEAQ (reference sequence). CDR3 region: CASSFGRITDTQYF. The CDR3 DNA sequence: TGTGCCAGCAGCTTTGGACGGATCACAGATACGCAGTATTTT.

About this clonotype: One base away lies a much larger clone, so this may be a sequencing read error. The rearrangement links TRBV29-1 to TRBJ2-7; D is uncertain. Germline V gene sequence: CDR1 SQVTM, CDR2 ANQGSEA. Trimming pared 2 bases from V and 5 bases from J, leaving 22 bases between. This CDR3 has 16 amino acids. The CDR3 sequence is CSVEFGASGSRNEQYF. As DNA, the CDR3 is TGCAGCGTTGAATTTGGCGCGTCCGGAAGCAGGAACGAGCAGTACTTC.

The CDR3 region is CASSLAGLEDTQYF. CDR3 in DNA: TGTGCCAGCAGCTTGGCTGGGCTCGAAGATACGCAGTATTTT. J is TRBJ2-3 and V is TRBV5-4; D uncertain. Trimming removed 0 bases at V and 5 bases at J, with 10 bases between. The CDR3 is 14 amino acids. Germline V gene data show CDR1 as SGHNT and CDR2 as YYREEE (reference sequence).

This clonotype was detected a few times. J is TRBJ1-1 and V is TRBV7-2, with D possibly TRBD1 on 5 matching bases. Germline CDR1 SGHTA, CDR2 FQGNSA. This CDR3 has 15 residues. Trimming removed 1 base at V and 1 base at J, with 10 bases between. The CDR3 is CASSLGETANTEAFF. The CDR3 DNA follows: TGTGCCAGCAGCTTAGGCGAGACAGCGAACACTGAAGCTTTCTTT.

This chain connects TRBV27 to TRBJ2-7; 11 bases are a match to TRBD1. V shed 6 bases and J 4 bases; nucleotides not matched to a gene: 2. Germline V gives CDR1 MNHEY, CDR2 SMNVEV (reference sequence). The CDR3 contains 13 residues. Here the CDR3 DNA reads TGTGCCAGCAGGAGGGACAGGGGGTACGAGCAGTACTTC. This sequence encodes CASRRDRGYEQYF.

This clonotype was observed a few times. The V and J genes are TRBV12-3 or TRBV12-4 and TRBJ2-5; weak D call: TRBD1 (8 bases). Between the trimmed V and J ends, which lost 6 bases and 11 bases, there was a span of 22 bases. The CDR3 contains 14 residues. CDR3 sequence reads: CASSLREGQVTQYF. The DNA of the CDR3 is TGTGCCAGCAGCCTTAGGGAGGGACAGGTGACACAGTACTTC.